This is a list of T cell receptor beta chains from one sample in a study of identical twins. TCRdb itself ran the 5' RACE reads through MiXCR, one entry per CDR3 protein. This sample has 420,000 or so distinct CDR3 sequences; roughly 20% occur once, and the top ten carry less than 15%. The sequenced sample consisted of naive T cells sorted from blood. The receptor set was obtained from a man in his fifties in good health. CDR3s include the opening cysteine and the closing phenylalanine or tryptophan. D genes are given only for firm matches. Rows give clone size only sometimes, using once, few, many, or a class for an expanded clone.

j_call | d_call | v_call | clone_size | cdr3_aa | cdr3_nt
TRBJ2-4 | - | TRBV5-1 | - | CASSLGGDGRNIQYF | TGCGCCAGCAGCCTCGGCGGGGACGGTAGAAACATTCAGTACTTC
TRBJ2-5 | - | TRBV20-1 | few | CSGRKRRGEETQYF | TGCAGTGGTAGAAAAAGAAGGGGCGAAGAGACCCAGTACTTC
TRBJ2-1 | TRBD2 | TRBV7-2 | few | CASSFPTSGSGEQFF | TGTGCCAGCAGCTTCCCCACTAGCGGGAGCGGTGAGCAGTTCTTC
TRBJ1-3 | - | TRBV20-1 | - | CSASLGLGRNTIYF | TGCAGTGCAAGCTTGGGACTGGGAAGGAACACCATATATTTT
TRBJ1-1 | - | TRBV28 | - | CASSEYWTESNTEAFF | TGTGCCAGCAGTGAATATTGGACAGAATCAAACACTGAAGCTTTCTTT
TRBJ1-5 | - | TRBV15 | few | CATSRGGRGRVQPQHF | TGTGCCACCAGCAGAGGAGGCCGGGGCAGGGTTCAGCCCCAGCATTTT
TRBJ2-7 | TRBD2 | TRBV20-1 | - | CSAREREGPYEQYF | TGCAGTGCTAGGGAGCGGGAGGGCCCGTACGAGCAGTACTTC
TRBJ2-1 | - | TRBV6-5 | few | CASSYSWGSYNEQFF | TGTGCCAGCAGTTACTCTTGGGGCTCCTACAATGAGCAGTTCTTC
TRBJ1-1 | - | TRBV12-3/TRBV12-4 | many | CASSVTVNTEAFF | TGTGCCAGCAGTGTGACAGTGAACACTGAAGCTTTCTTT
TRBJ1-2 | - | TRBV10-3 | many | CAIGDGYGYTF | TGTGCCATCGGGGACGGCTATGGCTACACCTTC
TRBJ2-5 | - | TRBV12-3/TRBV12-4 | many | CASSFLGETQYF | TGTGCCAGCAGTTTCCTGGGGGAGACCCAGTACTTC
TRBJ2-2 | - | TRBV7-9 | once | CASSLLTGAGGELFF | TGTGCCAGCAGCTTATTGACGGGGGCAGGCGGGGAGCTGTTTTTT
TRBJ2-3 | - | TRBV21-1 | many | CASSIGLFSSTDTQYF | TGTGCCAGCAGCATCGGACTATTCTCTAGCACAGATACGCAGTATTTT
TRBJ2-7 | - | TRBV7-2 | few | CASSLSPGANEQYF | TGTGCCAGCAGCTTATCTCCGGGAGCTAACGAGCAGTACTTC
TRBJ2-1 | - | TRBV7-9 | few | CASSPTRSNNEQFF | TGTGCCAGCAGCCCGACTAGGTCCAACAATGAGCAGTTCTTC
TRBJ2-5 | - | TRBV20-1 | many | CSAMRETQYF | TGCAGTGCTATGCGAGAGACCCAGTACTTC
TRBJ1-1 | TRBD1 | TRBV5-5 | many | CASSLTGAEAFF | TGTGCCAGCAGCCTGACAGGGGCTGAAGCTTTCTTT
TRBJ2-5 | - | TRBV30 | - | CAWSVRPSGQTQYF | TGTGCCTGGAGTGTACGGCCGTCCGGTCAGACCCAGTACTTC
TRBJ2-3 | - | TRBV29-1 | many | CSVEMQSTDTQYF | TGCAGCGTTGAAATGCAGAGCACAGATACGCAGTATTTT
TRBJ2-2 | TRBD1 | TRBV3-1 | - | CASSQDFGQGSTGELFF | TGTGCCAGCAGCCAAGATTTTGGACAGGGGAGCACCGGGGAGCTGTTTTTT
TRBJ2-1 | TRBD1 | TRBV11-2 | few | CASSLDQGVSYNEQFF | TGTGCCAGCAGCTTAGATCAGGGGGTGTCCTACAATGAGCAGTTCTTC
TRBJ2-4 | TRBD1 | TRBV5-6 | - | CASSADRGLGLAKNIQYF | TGTGCCAGCAGCGCGGACAGGGGCTTGGGTTTAGCCAAAAACATTCAGTACTTC
TRBJ2-3 | - | TRBV25-1 | few | CASSEVGGGRIQYF | TGTGCCAGCAGTGAGGTGGGGGGTGGACGTATTCAGTATTTT
TRBJ2-1 | - | TRBV4-3 | - | CASSQDGSSLNEQLF | TGCGCCAGCAGCCAAGATGGGTCGAGTTTGAATGAGCAGCTCTTC
TRBJ2-7 | TRBD2 | TRBV20-1 | many | CSASWGRAYEQYF | TGCAGTGCTAGCTGGGGGAGGGCCTACGAGCAGTACTTC
TRBJ2-5 | - | TRBV6-1 | - | CASSMDIFSETQYF | TGTGCCAGCAGCATGGACATATTTTCCGAGACCCAGTACTTC
TRBJ2-7 | - | TRBV6-1 | - | CASSTGGASSYEQYF | TGTGCCAGCAGTACGGGCGGAGCGAGCTCCTACGAGCAGTACTTC
TRBJ2-3 | TRBD2 | TRBV7-2 | few | CASSSTRLAGGYGTDTQYF | TGTGCCAGCAGCTCTACGCGGCTAGCGGGGGGGTATGGCACAGATACGCAGTATTTT
TRBJ2-1 | TRBD2 | TRBV7-2 | many | CASSFRAGGWNEQFF | TGTGCCAGCAGCTTCCGAGCGGGGGGCTGGAATGAGCAGTTCTTC
TRBJ2-7 | TRBD2 | TRBV29-1 | many | CSVSGGTYEQYF | TGCAGCGTCTCGGGGGGGACCTACGAGCAGTACTTC
TRBJ2-1 | - | TRBV12-3/TRBV12-4 | few | CASSFGSFYEQFF | TGTGCCAGCAGTTTCGGGAGTTTTTATGAGCAGTTCTTC
TRBJ2-1 | - | TRBV30 | - | CAWGTFANEQFF | TGTGCCTGGGGGACGTTCGCCAATGAGCAGTTCTTC
TRBJ2-7 | - | TRBV5-1 | few | CASSYSPRVGEQYF | TGCGCCAGCAGCTACTCACCCAGGGTTGGGGAGCAGTACTTC